These T cell receptor beta chains were read from a single sample in a study of CD8+ T cells in alopecia areata. Some clones are missing from TCRdb's copy, which holds only in-frame ones; the method was immunoSEQ multiplex PCR. The top ten clones hold approximately 11% of a sample with around 200,000 clones, about 53% of them seen once. This specimen consisted of CD8+ T cells sorted from blood, obtained at week 24, from a patient treated with tofacitinib. The receptors here all came from a human donor with alopecia areata. Both conserved end residues are part of each CDR3. D genes are given only for firm matches. Clone sizes are given selectively: once, few, many, or a class where the clone is expanded.

V,D,J,size,CDR3,DNA
TRBV21-1,-,TRBJ2-5,-,CASSKEERGNGWKTQYF,TGTGCCAGCAGCAAAGAGGAGCGGGGGAATGGTTGGAAGACCCAGTACTTC
TRBV4-3,-,TRBJ1-5,few,CASSQDLDQPQHF,TGCGCCAGCAGCCAAGATCTTGATCAGCCCCAGCATTTT
TRBV5-1,-,TRBJ2-3,-,CASSVRSPADTQYF,TGCGCCAGCAGCGTCAGGAGTCCGGCAGATACGCAGTATTTT
TRBV7-8,-,TRBJ2-5,-,CASSLALSGRLQETQYF,TGTGCCAGCAGCTTAGCGCTGTCGGGACGGCTGCAAGAGACCCAGTACTTC
TRBV29-1,-,TRBJ2-1,few,CSVEVWDPEDNEQFF,TGCAGCGTTGAGGTATGGGACCCAGAAGACAATGAGCAGTTCTTC
TRBV7-2,TRBD2,TRBJ2-7,-,CASRNTSGDTLEQYF,TGTGCCAGCAGGAACACTAGCGGGGATACCCTCGAGCAGTACTTC
TRBV4-3,-,TRBJ2-1,-,CASSQGHEQFF,TGCGCCAGCAGCCAAGGGCATGAGCAGTTCTTC
TRBV5-8,-,TRBJ2-7,-,CASSEETGVDFQTYEQYF,TGTGCCAGCAGCGAAGAAACGGGGGTCGATTTCCAAACCTACGAGCAGTACTTC
TRBV4-3,-,TRBJ1-5,few,CASSQETPQGNQPQHF,TGCGCCAGCAGCCAAGAGACCCCTCAGGGGAATCAGCCCCAGCATTTT
TRBV15,TRBD2,TRBJ2-2,-,CATSRDSGLADTGELFF,TGTGCCACCAGCAGAGATTCGGGACTAGCTGACACCGGGGAGCTGTTTTTT
TRBV29-1,-,TRBJ1-1,-,CSVGYSTEAFF,TGCAGCGTTGGTTACAGCACTGAAGCTTTCTTT
TRBV9,TRBD2,TRBJ2-3,-,CASSVGTSGRTDTQYF,TGTGCCAGCAGCGTAGGTACTAGCGGTCGCACAGATACGCAGTATTTT
TRBV4-3,-,TRBJ1-5,-,CASSQNGGNQPQHF,TGCGCCAGCAGCCAAAACGGAGGGAATCAGCCCCAGCATTTT
TRBV4-3,-,TRBJ2-5,-,CASSQGGGGTQYF,TGCGCCAGCAGCCAAGGAGGGGGGGGGACCCAGTACTTC
TRBV9,-,TRBJ2-7,-,CASSVGGSYEQYF,TGTGCCAGCAGCGTAGGCGGATCCTACGAGCAGTACTTC
TRBV29-1,-,TRBJ1-1,-,CSVESGFEAFF,TGCAGCGTTGAATCTGGGTTTGAAGCTTTCTTT
TRBV4-3,TRBD2,TRBJ2-3,-,CASSQGSGGANTQYF,TGCGCCAGCAGCCAGGGGAGCGGGGGGGCGAATACGCAGTATTTT
TRBV11-2,-,TRBJ2-1,few,CASTDVGSSYNEQFF,TGTGCCAGCACCGACGTGGGGAGCTCCTACAATGAGCAGTTCTTC
TRBV30,-,TRBJ1-2,few,CAWSDPEHNNYGYTF,TGTGCCTGGAGCGACCCAGAACACAATAACTATGGCTACACCTTC
TRBV10-3,-,TRBJ2-1,few,CAIRSRDNEQFF,TGTGCCATCAGGAGCAGAGACAATGAGCAGTTCTTC
TRBV29-1,TRBD1,TRBJ2-1,-,CSVEFGQAGEQFF,TGCAGCGTTGAATTTGGACAGGCGGGTGAGCAGTTCTTC
TRBV7-2,TRBD2,TRBJ2-1,-,CASSPVAGHEQFF,TGTGCCAGCAGCCCCGTAGCGGGGCATGAGCAGTTCTTC
TRBV4-1,-,TRBJ1-2,-,CASSQLILSYGYTF,TGCGCCAGCAGCCAACTCATACTATCCTATGGCTACACCTTC
TRBV2,-,TRBJ1-4,-,CASREGVTNEKLFF,TGTGCCAGCAGGGAAGGAGTAACTAATGAAAAACTGTTTTTT
TRBV27,TRBD1,TRBJ1-2,-,CASSAGGGYTF,TGTGCCAGCAGCGCAGGGGGTGGCTACACCTTC
TRBV5-6,TRBD1,TRBJ2-1,-,CASSLVGLGGPHEQFF,TGTGCCAGCAGCTTGGTAGGGCTAGGGGGCCCCCATGAGCAGTTCTTC
TRBV4-1,-,TRBJ2-7,few,CASSPGDGSYEQYF,TGCGCCAGCAGCCCAGGGGACGGCTCCTACGAGCAGTACTTC
TRBV29-1,-,TRBJ2-1,few,CSVTTDGSSYNEQFF,TGCAGCGTAACCACGGACGGGAGCTCCTACAATGAGCAGTTCTTC
TRBV30,TRBD1,TRBJ1-1,once,CAWSVGDSKAFF,TGTGCCTGGAGTGTGGGGGACAGCAAAGCTTTCTTT
TRBV29-1,-,TRBJ2-7,-,CSVEDTDNYEQYF,TGCAGCGTTGAAGATACGGATAACTACGAGCAGTACTTC
TRBV29-1,-,TRBJ1-2,-,CSVEGGGGYTF,TGCAGCGTTGAGGGGGGGGGCGGCTACACCTTC
TRBV9,-,TRBJ2-7,-,CASSVGISYEQYF,TGTGCCAGCAGCGTGGGCATCAGCTACGAGCAGTACTTC
TRBV15,-,TRBJ2-3,-,CATELQGEGTDTQYF,TGTGCCACCGAGCTACAGGGGGAGGGAACAGATACGCAGTATTTT
TRBV30,-,TRBJ2-1,-,CAWSNNEQFF,TGTGCCTGGTCGAATAATGAGCAGTTCTTC
TRBV29-1,-,TRBJ1-2,-,CSVPAGGGYTF,TGCAGCGTTCCCGCTGGGGGGGGCTACACCTTC